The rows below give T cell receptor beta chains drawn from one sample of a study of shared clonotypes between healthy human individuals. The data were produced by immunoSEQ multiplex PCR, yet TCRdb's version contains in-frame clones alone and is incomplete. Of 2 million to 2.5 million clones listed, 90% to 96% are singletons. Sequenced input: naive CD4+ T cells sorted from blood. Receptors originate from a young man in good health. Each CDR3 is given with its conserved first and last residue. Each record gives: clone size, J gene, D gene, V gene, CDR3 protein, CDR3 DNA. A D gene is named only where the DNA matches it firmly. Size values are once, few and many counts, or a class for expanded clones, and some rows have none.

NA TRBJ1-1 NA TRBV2 CASTSDGFSNTEAFF TGTGCCAGCACCTCGGACGGTTTCTCGAACACTGAAGCTTTCTTT
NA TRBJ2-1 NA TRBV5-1 CASSLGGDNEQFF TGCGCCAGCAGCTTGGGAGGGGACAATGAGCAGTTCTTC
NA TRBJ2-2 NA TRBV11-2 CASSQGLLGTGELFF TGTGCCAGCAGCCAGGGACTGTTGGGAACCGGGGAGCTGTTTTTT
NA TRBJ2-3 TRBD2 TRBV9 CASSVGQLAGGSRDTQYF TGTGCCAGCAGCGTAGGGCAACTAGCGGGGGGTTCTAGAGATACGCAGTATTTT
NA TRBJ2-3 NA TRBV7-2 CASSIAAAGHGTDTQYF TGTGCCAGCAGCATAGCGGCTGCGGGGCACGGCACAGATACGCAGTATTTT
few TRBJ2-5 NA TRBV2 CASSVDRQETQYF TGTGCCAGCAGTGTGGACAGACAAGAGACCCAGTACTTC
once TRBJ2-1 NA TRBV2 CASSGTVEQFF TGTGCCAGCAGTGGGACCGTTGAGCAGTTCTTC
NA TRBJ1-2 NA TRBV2 CASSVDGSNYGYTF TGTGCCAGCAGTGTCGACGGATCTAACTATGGCTACACCTTC
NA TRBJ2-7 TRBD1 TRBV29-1 CSAADRVGYEQYF TGCAGCGCCGCGGACAGGGTGGGCTACGAGCAGTACTTC
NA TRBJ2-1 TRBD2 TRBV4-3 CASSQEEGFILAGRYNEQFF TGCGCCAGCAGCCAAGAGGAAGGCTTCATACTAGCGGGTAGATACAATGAGCAGTTCTTC
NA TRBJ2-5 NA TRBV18 CASSPWGQETQYF TGTGCCAGCTCACCTTGGGGGCAAGAGACCCAGTACTTC
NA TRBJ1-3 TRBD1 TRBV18 CASSSVDRGGNTIYF TGTGCCAGCTCCTCGGTGGACAGGGGAGGAAACACCATATATTTT
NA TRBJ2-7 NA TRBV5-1 CASSLWGADSYEQYF TGCGCCAGCAGTCTATGGGGGGCGGACTCCTACGAGCAGTACTTC
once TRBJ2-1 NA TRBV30 CAWKGLNNEQFF TGTGCCTGGAAGGGACTGAACAATGAGCAGTTCTTC
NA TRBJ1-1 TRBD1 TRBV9 CASSVNRGTEAFF TGTGCCAGCAGCGTGAACAGGGGCACTGAAGCTTTCTTT
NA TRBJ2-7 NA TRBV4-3 CASSQEYTFGNEQYF TGCGCCAGCAGCCAAGAGTATACGTTTGGCAACGAGCAGTACTTC
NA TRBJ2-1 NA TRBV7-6 CASSFTPNSYNEQFF TGTGCCAGCAGCTTCACACCCAACTCCTACAATGAGCAGTTCTTC
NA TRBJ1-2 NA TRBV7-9 CASAQYLSYYGYTF TGTGCCAGCGCACAATATCTCAGCTATTATGGCTACACCTTC
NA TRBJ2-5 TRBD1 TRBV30 CAWSVGTGGVETQYF TGTGCCTGGAGTGTAGGGACAGGGGGCGTAGAGACCCAGTACTTC